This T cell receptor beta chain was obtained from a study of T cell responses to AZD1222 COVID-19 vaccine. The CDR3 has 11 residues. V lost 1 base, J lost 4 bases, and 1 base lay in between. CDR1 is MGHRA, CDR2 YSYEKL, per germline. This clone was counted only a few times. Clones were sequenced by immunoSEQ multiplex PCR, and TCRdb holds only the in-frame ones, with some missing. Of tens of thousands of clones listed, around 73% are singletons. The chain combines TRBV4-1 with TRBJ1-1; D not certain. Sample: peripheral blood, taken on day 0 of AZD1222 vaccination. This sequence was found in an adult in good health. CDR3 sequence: CASSQATEAFF. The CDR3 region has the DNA TGCGCCAGCAGCCAAGCCACTGAAGCTTTCTTT.